This entry lists 27 T cell receptor beta chains sequenced from one sample in a study of human T cells and chemical hapten exposure. Time point specified: patch test 1, 2 weeks after DPC sensitization. Treatment in this sample: therapeutic diphenylcyclopropenone sensitization with weekly scalp DPC. TCRdb re-called the RACE reads with MiXCR, one entry per CDR3 protein. Among some 87,000 distinct CDR3 sequences, 10% were seen once, and the ten largest hold around 1.5%. Sequenced material: whole blood, taken in connection with sensitization to the hapten diphenylcyclopropenone (DPC). These receptor sequences come from a woman aged 50 to 65 with alopecia areata. Some clones in this sample may be carry-over from other donors' samples.

The CDR3 sequence is CASPPGGPSNTGELFF. Written as DNA, the CDR3 is TGTGCCAGCCCACCGGGGGGCCCCTCGAACACCGGGGAGCTGTTTTTT. The chain carries TRBV7-9 and TRBJ2-2; tentatively, D is TRBD2 (7 bases). Germline V lookup: CDR1 SEHNR, CDR2 FQNEAQ (reference sequence). V dropped 8 bases and J dropped 0 bases, with 16 bases sitting between them. The CDR3 runs 16 residues.

This clonotype came up a few times. The V call is TRBV3-1, the J call TRBJ2-7; 8 bases line up with TRBD2. The CDR3 covers 16 residues. Losses at the gene ends were 4 bases for V and 2 bases for J; bases not matched to a gene: 10. CDR1 and CDR2 from the germline V gene are LGHDT and YNNKEL (reference sequence). CDR3 bases: TGTGCCAGCAGCCCCGTTCCCGGGACTAGGACCTACGAGCAGTACTTC. Protein product: CASSPVPGTRTYEQYF.

This clonotype was detected many times. This chain connects TRBV30 to TRBJ1-6, with a weak D call TRBD1 (6 bases). CDR3 size: 13 residues. Germline V gene data show CDR1 as GTSNPN and CDR2 as SVGIG (reference sequence). Trimming stripped 3 bases from V and 10 bases from J, with 13 bases between. This chain's CDR3 is CAWRATGTSPLHF. CDR3 DNA: TGTGCCTGGAGGGCTACAGGGACCTCACCCCTCCACTTT.

This chain joins TRBV9 and TRBJ1-5; TRBD1 agrees at 7 bases. The junction had 3 bases not matched to a gene; V was cut back by 0 bases and J by 6 bases. This CDR3 contains 14 residues. Germline V lookup: CDR1 SGDLS, CDR2 YYNGEE. In nucleotides, the CDR3 is TGTGCCAGCAGCGTAGGGGGACAGTTTCAGCCCCAGCATTTT. It codes for CASSVGGQFQPQHF.

The chain uses TRBV20-1 and TRBJ2-1, with 8 bases identical to TRBD2. V dropped 2 bases and J dropped 7; count of bases not matched to a gene: 7. Germline CDR1 and CDR2: DFQATT and SNEGSKA (reference sequence). The CDR3 has 14 residues. This CDR3 is CSARPGGPGNEQFF. In nucleotides, the CDR3 is TGCAGTGCTAGACCGGGAGGGCCCGGGAATGAGCAGTTCTTC.

This clonotype was seen ten or more times. The chain links TRBV4-3 to TRBJ1-2; TRBD1 aligns across 9 bases. The germline gives CDR1 LGHNA, CDR2 YSLEER. V gave up 0 bases and J gave up 0 bases; unmatched junction bases: 11. The CDR3 is 19 amino acids. CDR3 DNA sequence: TGCGCCAGCAGCCAAGACGCCGGGACAGGGCAATCCCCTAACTATGGCTACACCTTC. The encoded protein is CASSQDAGTGQSPNYGYTF.

This chain joins TRBV28 and TRBJ2-3; D is perhaps TRBD2 (6 bases). The CDR3 has 14 amino acids. V was clipped by 8 bases and J by 0 bases, with 12 bases between them. The V gene's germline CDR1 is MDHEN and CDR2 SYDVKM. The CDR3 loop reads CASRSGTSTDTQYF. The DNA for the CDR3 is TGTGCCAGCCGCTCCGGGACTAGCACAGATACGCAGTATTTT.

This chain links TRBV6-2 or TRBV6-3 with TRBJ2-1; 8 bases are shared with TRBD2. Germline values: CDR1 MNHEY, CDR2 SVGEGT. This CDR3 has 17 amino acids. V shed 0 bases, J shed 4 bases, and the junction held 8 bases outside the gene matches. CDR3 in DNA: TGTGCCAGCAGTTACTCTGGCGGGAGGCGACTATACAATGAGCAGTTCTTC. Protein product: CASSYSGGRRLYNEQFF.

The table lists this clonotype with many counts. J is TRBJ1-2 and V is TRBV19, with 9 nucleotides matching TRBD1. The CDR3 is 15 residues long. Trimming at V came to 5 bases and at J to 8 bases, leaving 12 bases not matched to a gene. The germline gives CDR1 LNHDA, CDR2 SQIVND (reference sequence). CDR3 loop: CASSESPGTGSGYTF. The CDR3 nucleotides read TGTGCCAGTAGTGAAAGTCCCGGGACAGGGAGCGGCTACACCTTC. The full variable domain, with the rest looked up from reference TRBV19 and TRBJ1-2, is DGGITQSPKYLFRKEGQNVTLSCEQNLNHDAMYWYRQDPGQGLRLIYYSQIVNDFQKGDIAEGYSVSREKKESFPLTVTSAQKNPTAFYLCASSESPGTGSGYTFGSGTRLTVV.

CDR3 DNA sequence: TGCGCCAGCAGCCAAGTAAGGGGCCCCACCGGGGAGCTGTTTTTT. Translated: CASSQVRGPTGELFF. The rearrangement joins TRBV4-3 to TRBJ2-2; TRBD1 might be the D (5 bases). The V gene lost 1 base and the J gene lost 4 bases, with 10 bases spanning the gap. Germline loops: CDR1 LGHNA, CDR2 YSLEER. The CDR3 spans 15 residues.

This clonotype was recorded at least ten times. V usage is TRBV6-1 and J usage is TRBJ1-1, with D unresolved. CDR1 is MNHNS and CDR2 is SASEGT in the germline V gene. The V end lost 1 base, the J end lost 2 bases, and 5 bases lay between the germline ends. The CDR3 has 13 residues. CDR3 in DNA: TGTGCCAGCAGTGAAGTATCAAACACTGAAGCTTTCTTT. Protein product: CASSEVSNTEAFF.

The rearrangement links TRBV7-3 to TRBJ2-1, with a possible D match to TRBD1 (5 bases). The CDR3 sequence is 14 residues long. Trimming shortened V by 2 bases and J by 6 bases, and 11 bases separated the two germline ends. The germline V gene encodes CDR1 SGHTA and CDR2 FQGTGA. The CDR3 sequence: CASSLSGSGNEQFF. The CDR3 nucleotides are TGTGCCAGCAGCTTATCAGGGTCCGGCAATGAGCAGTTCTTC.

This sequence joins TRBV7-9 and TRBJ2-2; D ambiguous. The germline CDR1 and CDR2 sequences are SEHNR and FQNEAQ (reference sequence). V was cut by 5 bases and J by 6 bases, with 7 bases left in between. This CDR3 is built from 12 residues. CDR3 sequence (DNA): TGTGCCAGCAGCCTAGAGGCCGGGGAGCTGTTTTTT. It is translated as CASSLEAGELFF.

This clonotype was seen repeatedly, ten times or more. This chain links TRBV7-3 with TRBJ2-1; TRBD1 is a possible D gene (5 bases). Looked up from germline, CDR1 is SGHTA and CDR2 is FQGTGA. The CDR3 has 14 amino acids. Trimming took 0 bases from V and 7 from J, leaving 10 bases between them. CDR3 coding DNA: TGTGCCAGCAGCTTAACCCCAGGGATGAATGAGCAGTTCTTC. It encodes CASSLTPGMNEQFF.

There are a few counts of this clonotype. The gene calls are TRBV5-1 and TRBJ1-3; tentative D call: TRBD1 (5 bases). Germline V gene data show CDR1 as SGHRS and CDR2 as YFSETQ. Trimming took 4 bases from V and 7 from J, leaving 15 bases between them. This CDR3 has 14 amino acids. The chain's CDR3 is CASSPGTGWNTIYF. In nucleotides, the CDR3 is TGCGCCAGCAGCCCCGGCACAGGATGGAACACCATATATTTT.

The rearrangement links TRBV6-1 to TRBJ2-3; weak D call: TRBD2 (6 bases). The CDR3 consists of 15 residues. CDR1 is MNHNS and CDR2 is SASEGT in the germline V gene. V dropped 0 bases and J dropped 3 bases, with 10 bases sitting between them. Here the CDR3 DNA reads TGTGCCAGCAGTGAAGCCGGGAGTACGACAGATACGCAGTATTTT. Translated, it gives CASSEAGSTTDTQYF.

The chain is built from TRBV9 and TRBJ2-5; 7 bases align to TRBD2. J was trimmed by 1 base and V by 0 bases; bases with no gene match: 6. The CDR3 loop spans 16 amino acids. The germline V gene has CDR1 SGDLS and CDR2 YYNGEE. CDR3 region: CASSVGLADFQETQYF. The CDR3 nucleotides read TGTGCCAGCAGCGTAGGGCTAGCGGACTTCCAAGAGACCCAGTACTTC.

The CDR3, as DNA: TGTGCCAGCAGCGAGGGACCCACTGGGGCCAACGTCCTGACTTTC. Translated, it gives CASSEGPTGANVLTF. The J gene is TRBJ2-6, the V gene TRBV5-4; D tentatively reads TRBD1 or TRBD2 (5 bases each). V shed 4 bases and J shed 2 bases, with 10 bases lying between them. Per the germline V gene, CDR1 is SGHNT and CDR2 is YYREEE (reference sequence). This CDR3 is built from 15 residues.

Only a few counts were recorded for this clonotype. Compared with germline, one end of the junction differs, possibly owing to a read error. The chain joins TRBV6-4 to TRBJ2-1; no clear D. The CDR3 is made up of 14 amino acids. Germline CDR1 and CDR2: MRHNA and SNTAGT. DNA of the CDR3: TGTGCCAGCAGCCGCTCTATCGGGTACAATGAGCAGCTCTTC. As protein: CASSRSIGYNEQLF.

V is TRBV5-1 and J is TRBJ2-1; a weak D match, TRBD1 (8 bases). V lost 4 bases and J lost 6, with 17 bases in between. The CDR3 contains 15 residues. Germline lookup yields CDR1 SGHRS and CDR2 YFSETQ. CDR3 amino acids: CASSRLDREGNEQFF. The CDR3 nucleotides are TGCGCCAGCAGCCGCCTGGACAGGGAGGGCAATGAGCAGTTCTTC.

The V and J genes are TRBV29-1 and TRBJ2-1, with 9 bases fitting TRBD2. Germline V gene data show CDR1 as SQVTM and CDR2 as ANQGSEA. J lost 1 base, V lost 4 bases, and 2 bases had no gene match. The CDR3 consists of 14 residues. CDR3 coding DNA: TGCAGCGTTGGGCGGGAGGGGTCCTACAATGAGCAGTTCTTC. Amino acids: CSVGREGSYNEQFF.

This clonotype was found a few times. The gene calls are TRBV18 and TRBJ1-1, with D maybe TRBD1 (6 bases). V lost 3 bases and J 1 base, leaving 15 bases between the germline ends. The CDR3 runs 16 residues. Germline values: CDR1 KGHSH, CDR2 LQKENI. The CDR3 DNA reads as TGTGCCAGCTCACCTCTGGTCGTGACAGGGAACACTGAAGCTTTCTTT. As protein: CASSPLVVTGNTEAFF.

This clonotype was recorded many times. This sequence joins TRBV29-1 and TRBJ2-1, with D perhaps assigned TRBD1 or TRBD2 (5 bases each). The CDR3 covers 15 residues. V was pared by 3 bases and J by 8 bases, with 20 bases between. Germline loops: CDR1 SQVTM, CDR2 ANQGSEA. In nucleotides, the CDR3 is TGCAGCGTTGACGGGGCTAGAGGGATAGGGTATGAGCAGTTCTTC. The encoded protein is CSVDGARGIGYEQFF.

A few counts support this clonotype. The CDR3 loop is CSARPGQGYSPLHF. The CDR3 nucleotides are TGCAGTGCCCGACCCGGACAGGGATATTCACCCCTCCACTTT. The chain links TRBV20-1 to TRBJ1-6, with 8 nucleotides matching TRBD1. The CDR3 spans 14 residues. The V and J ends lost 6 bases and 8 bases, in that order; junction bases with no gene match: 9. Germline-derived CDR1 and CDR2 are DFQATT and SNEGSKA (reference sequence).

In its sample, this clonotype was seen a few times. The genes are TRBV29-1 and TRBJ2-7; perhaps TRBD2 as D (5 bases). V gave up 6 bases and J gave up 2 bases, with 8 bases separating them. CDR1 is SQVTM, CDR2 ANQGSEA, per germline. The length of the CDR3 is 11 residues. The CDR3 loop reads CSVGGTYEQYF. CDR3 nucleotides: TGCAGCGTAGGAGGTACCTACGAGCAGTACTTC.

Only a few counts were recorded for this clonotype. The chain recombines TRBV10-2 with TRBJ1-2; TRBD1 matches at 7 bases. Per the germline V gene, CDR1 is WSHSY and CDR2 is SAAADI. There are 13 residues in the CDR3. The junction had 2 bases not matched to a gene; V was cut back by 5 bases and J by 2 bases. The CDR3 coding sequence is TGCGCCAGCAGTCCAGGGGGAAACTATGGCTACACCTTC. It translates to CASSPGGNYGYTF.

Many counts were recorded for this clonotype. The CDR3: CASASGVVKNIQYF. As DNA, the CDR3 is TGCGCCAGCGCATCGGGAGTTGTCAAAAACATTCAGTACTTC. The rearrangement uses TRBV5-1 and TRBJ2-4, with D perhaps TRBD2 (6 bases). Germline CDR1 reads SGHRS; CDR2 reads YFSETQ. Trimming cost V 7 bases and J 3 bases, with 14 bases left between them. This CDR3 has 14 amino acids.